The T cell receptor beta chain described here comes from a study of blood T cell repertoires in COVID-19 (dated by TCRdb to about 2020). Regarding the complete study: Samples from collaborators originated in the United States, Italy and Spain and spanned both the acute and convalescent phases of COVID-19. A de-identified subject ID, COVID-19 status, age in years and sex were almost always included in the sample metadata. Deeply sampled blood TCRbeta repertoires from subjects exposed to, actively infected with, or recovered from COVID-19 were included in the dataset. The repertoires were released in a freely available public database meant as a resource for research on the immune response to SARS-CoV-2. The prospective study material was composed of cDNA or gDNA derived from T cells, B-cell-depleted T cells, or PBMCs. The samples were drawn from the first 160 participants of the ongoing ImmuneRACE study and from 1,254 subjects provided by 6 global collaborators. Where available, HLA class I and class II types were taken from metadata supplied by the sample provider and were not determined by assay-based typing.

Enrolling through a virtual design, the prospective study's participants ranged in age from roughly 18 to 95 years and lived across about two dozen United States geographic areas. Cohort assignment in the prospective study relied on participant-reported clinical history from a screening survey and a study questionnaire. Mobile phlebotomists in the prospective study collected whole blood, serum and a nasopharyngeal or oropharyngeal swab from every participant. Over an approximately two-month period, participants in the prospective study had the option of providing additional blood draws and questionnaires. Prospective study blood samples were shipped either frozen or at room temperature before DNA extraction. In this sample, this clone turned up once. The specificity of this receptor is unknown. Per-base qualities were not stored, and no clone one base away is much larger. General study outcomes and caveats: The amount of clinical and demographic metadata varied by source and participant and was provided uncurated.

The immunoSEQ Assay, a bias-controlled multiplex PCR, was used to amplify TCRbeta CDR3 regions from genomic DNA. The paper's processing steps were these. Nucleated cell counts per sample were estimated from amplification of reference gene primers within the assay. Sequence reads were collapsed and filtered to measure the absolute abundance of every unique TCRbeta CDR3 rearrangement. For each sample, productive Simpson clonality was calculated by taking the square root of Simpson's diversity index across productive rearrangements. TCRdb limited this immuneACCESS table to in-frame rearrangements with V and J called. A share of clones is missing; checked studies link under half to unresolved V genes, and the rest is unexplained. V and J calls and clone size are those listed in that table; D and trimming were worked out from the DNA. The sample table contains about 190,000 clones; only one count was recorded for roughly 88% of them. The top ten clones comprise 4.5% to 7% of the sample.

CDR3 length: 14 amino acids, cysteine to phenylalanine. Of the read, only the CDR3 DNA is kept; its 42 bases are in frame from base 1. From the germline V gene, CDR1 is SGHRS and CDR2 is YFSETQ. V lost 4 bases and J lost 4 bases; the stretch between them is 12 bases long. The clonotype comes from a man in his forties or fifties with acute COVID-19. The rearranged segments are TRBV5-1 and TRBJ1-5, with the D segment identity uncertain. Material for sequencing was PBMCs or T cells enriched from blood (not recorded which). The sequenced DNA: TGCGCCAGCAGCACAGAACCGGAAAATCAGCCCCAGCATTTT. It codes for CASSTEPENQPQHF.